This note documents a single T cell receptor beta chain sequence. This record belongs to a study of T cell responses to AZD1222 COVID-19 vaccine. Sequencing was performed with immunoSEQ multiplex PCR; in TCRdb, only in-frame clones are kept and a portion is missing. The table lists some 170,000 clones, over 85% of them singletons. This clonotype was sampled from an adult in good health. The input for sequencing was peripheral blood, taken on day 0 of AZD1222 vaccination.

CDR3 loop: CASSLTESTEAFF. The CDR3 DNA is TGTGCCAGCAGCTTAACGGAATCCACTGAAGCTTTCTTT. This chain links TRBV11-2 with TRBJ1-1; D is undetermined. The V gene lost 2 bases and the J gene lost 4 bases, with 8 bases spanning the gap. CDR1 SGHAT and CDR2 FQNNGV come from the germline V gene. This CDR3 region has 13 residues.